The text below deals with one T cell receptor beta chain. The antigen is undetermined. This CDR3 comprises 19 residues. The V gene's germline CDR1 is LNHDA and CDR2 SQIVND (reference sequence). V trimming: 4 bases; J trimming: 2 bases; junction bases outside the gene matches: 14. This specimen belongs to a study of T cell repertoires in cytomegalovirus infection. Each CDR3 protein is one row after TCRdb ran MiXCR on the reads. Of roughly 90,000 distinct CDR3 sequences in the sample, more than 20% were seen once. The chain combines TRBV19 with TRBJ2-3; the match to TRBD2 covers 11 bases. The TCR comes from a human donor in good health (CMV status not recorded). Some clones in this sample may be carry-over from other donors' samples. The sequencing here drew on CD8+ T cells from cultured PBMCs, taken from culture after CMV antigen stimulation. The CDR3 here is CASSTQLAGAILATDTQYF. The CDR3 region has the DNA TGTGCCAGTAGTACCCAACTAGCGGGGGCGATCTTGGCCACAGATACGCAGTATTTT.